The entry that follows covers one T cell receptor beta chain sequence. This entry comes from a study of blood T cell repertoires in COVID-19. Study in general: Samples representing acute and convalescent COVID-19 were sourced from the United States, Italy and Spain. Nucleic acid was either cDNA or gDNA, and it came from T cells, B-cell-depleted T cells, or PBMCs.

In the original processing: Reference gene primer amplification gave estimated nucleated cell counts. The data were produced by immunoSEQ multiplex PCR, yet TCRdb's version contains in-frame clones alone and is incomplete. V and J calls and clone size are given by that table; D and trimming were obtained from the DNA. The sample lists 240,000 or so clones, roughly 90% occurring once. The CDR3 runs to 16 residues. Losses at the gene ends were 9 bases for V and 9 bases for J; bases not matched to a gene: 15. Germline V gene data show CDR1 as LNHDA and CDR2 as SQIVND (reference sequence). The V call is TRBV19, the J call TRBJ1-6, with TRBD1 matching 9 bases. This receptor was identified in a man between 35 and 55 years old who had recovered from COVID-19. The sequenced sample consisted of PBMCs or T cells enriched from blood (not recorded which). The CDR3 here is CASIIYRGQKGSPLHF. CDR3 coding DNA: TGTGCCAGCATTATTTACAGGGGGCAGAAAGGTTCACCCCTCCACTTT.